The 10 T cell receptor beta chains below all came from one sample that was sequenced in a study of T cell responses to AZD1222 COVID-19 vaccine. The method was immunoSEQ multiplex PCR; TCRdb's version includes in-frame clones alone and lacks a portion of them. The sample lists over 100,000 clones, approximately 87% occurring once. Sequenced material: peripheral blood, taken 28 days after the second AZD1222 dose. All receptors derive from an adult who received the AZD1222 COVID-19 vaccine.

The genes are TRBV4-3 and TRBJ1-3; 9 nucleotides match TRBD1. Trimming at V came to 3 bases and at J to 3 bases, leaving 6 bases not matched to a gene. The V gene's germline CDR1 is LGHNA and CDR2 YSLEER. The CDR3 has 16 amino acids. CDR3: CASSQRGDRVGNTIYF. The CDR3 DNA is TGCGCCAGCAGCCAGAGAGGGGACAGGGTTGGAAACACCATATATTTT.

V is TRBV29-1 and J is TRBJ2-5; the D call may be TRBD1 or TRBD2 (6 bases each). Looked up from germline, CDR1 is SQVTM and CDR2 is ANQGSEA. The V gene lost 8 bases and the J gene lost 4 bases, with 14 bases spanning the gap. The length of the CDR3 is 12 residues. For the CDR3, the DNA is TGCAGCCTTAGGGGGGTAGGAGAGACCCAGTACTTC. Translating it yields CSLRGVGETQYF.

The gene calls are TRBV5-1 and TRBJ1-1, with D hard to call. This CDR3 comprises 13 residues. The germline CDR1 and CDR2 sequences are SGHRS and YFSETQ. The germline V and J ends were trimmed by 3 bases and 1 base, with 7 bases remaining between them. CDR3 bases: TGCGCCAGCAGCTACTCGGGGAACACTGAAGCTTTCTTT. It translates to CASSYSGNTEAFF.

The gene calls are TRBV19 and TRBJ1-1; 7 bases match TRBD1. The CDR3 consists of 16 residues. The V and J ends lost 7 bases and 2 bases, in that order; junction bases with no gene match: 13. Per the germline V gene, CDR1 is LNHDA and CDR2 is SQIVND (reference sequence). This chain's CDR3 is CASTVLATGRNTEAFF. The CDR3 DNA reads as TGTGCCAGTACGGTTCTTGCGACAGGGAGAAACACTGAAGCTTTCTTT.

This rearrangement joins TRBV5-4 to TRBJ2-1; 10 nucleotides align to TRBD2. The CDR3 has 16 residues. CDR1 SGHNT and CDR2 YYREEE come from the germline V gene (reference sequence). Trimming removed 0 bases from V and 7 bases from J; junction bases left unmatched: 7. The CDR3 protein is CASSLGSGGVLNEQFF. The CDR3 nucleotides read TGTGCCAGCAGCTTGGGAAGCGGGGGGGTTCTTAATGAGCAGTTCTTC.

The chain combines TRBV11-2 with TRBJ1-4, with TRBD1 as a possible D gene (6 bases). V was shortened by 8 bases and J by 6 bases, with 13 bases between the two germline ends. CDR3 size: 13 residues. Germline CDR1 reads SGHAT; CDR2 reads FQNNGV. The CDR3 DNA follows: TGTGCCAGCCAAACAGGGTCGGATGAAAAACTGTTTTTT. Protein sequence: CASQTGSDEKLFF.

The chain couples TRBV5-1 to TRBJ1-5; the D is unclear. Trimming shortened V by 4 bases and J by 2 bases, and 16 bases separated the two germline ends. CDR3 size: 16 residues. Germline-derived CDR1 and CDR2 are SGHRS and YFSETQ. CDR3 sequence: CASSPGPGMGNQPQHF. CDR3 coding DNA: TGCGCCAGCAGCCCAGGCCCGGGGATGGGCAATCAGCCCCAGCATTTT.

The chain has TRBV29-1 and TRBJ1-1; a possible D gene is TRBD1 (5 bases). The CDR3 contains 16 residues. Trimming left V 2 bases short and J 3 bases short, with 19 bases between. Germline CDR1 and CDR2: SQVTM and ANQGSEA. The CDR3 reads CSVETPGAVKDTEAFF. The CDR3 coding sequence is TGCAGCGTTGAAACCCCCGGGGCCGTGAAGGACACTGAAGCTTTCTTT.

The rearrangement uses TRBV19 and TRBJ2-5; D remains unclear. Between the trimmed V and J ends, which lost 1 base and 4 bases, there was a span of 7 bases. The CDR3 has 13 residues. Germline V gene data show CDR1 as LNHDA and CDR2 as SQIVND (reference sequence). The CDR3 protein is CASSIGHRETQYF. The CDR3 DNA follows: TGTGCCAGTAGTATAGGCCACCGAGAGACCCAGTACTTC. The full variable domain, rest sourced from reference TRBV19 and TRBJ2-5, is DGGITQSPKYLFRKEGQNVTLSCEQNLNHDAMYWYRQDPGQGLRLIYYSQIVNDFQKGDIAEGYSVSREKKESFPLTVTSAQKNPTAFYLCASSIGHRETQYFGPGTRLLVL.

There are a few counts of this clone. The chain uses TRBV7-2 and TRBJ2-7; 9 positions agree with TRBD2. V was pared by 8 bases and J by 2 bases, with 4 bases of the junction left unmatched. The CDR3 loop spans 13 amino acids. Germline CDR1 reads SGHTA; CDR2 reads FQGNSA. This chain's CDR3 is CASRGLATYEQYF. The CDR3 coding sequence is TGTGCCAGCCGGGGACTAGCTACCTACGAGCAGTACTTC.